These 2 T cell receptor beta chains came from one sample sequenced in a study of OX40 agonist ivuxolimab in advanced cancers. Sequencing was performed with immunoSEQ multiplex PCR; in TCRdb, only in-frame clones are kept and a portion is missing. The sample has roughly 68,000 clones; 89% are singletons. The specimen comprised CD4+ or CD8+ T cells sorted from blood, sampled in a trial of the OX40 agonist ivuxolimab. The source is an adult with an advanced solid tumor such as melanoma, head and neck, liver or kidney cancer.

V usage is TRBV29-1 and J usage is TRBJ2-5; 8 bases map to TRBD1. Germline V gives CDR1 SQVTM, CDR2 ANQGSEA. This CDR3 contains 14 residues. After removal of 6 bases from V and 3 bases from J, the junction contained 9 bases not matched to a gene. The CDR3 spells CSVLPMTGEETQYF. The DNA for the CDR3 is TGCAGCGTCCTACCTATGACAGGGGAAGAGACCCAGTACTTC.

The chain carries TRBV5-1 and TRBJ2-2; TRBD1 aligns across 10 bases. Germline CDR1 SGHRS, CDR2 YFSETQ. J gave up 6 bases and V 5 bases, and 10 bases lay outside the gene matches. This CDR3 is 16 amino acids long. The chain's CDR3 is CASRRTGQGESGELFF. The CDR3 DNA follows: TGCGCCAGCAGGCGCACCGGACAGGGGGAATCCGGGGAGCTGTTTTTT.